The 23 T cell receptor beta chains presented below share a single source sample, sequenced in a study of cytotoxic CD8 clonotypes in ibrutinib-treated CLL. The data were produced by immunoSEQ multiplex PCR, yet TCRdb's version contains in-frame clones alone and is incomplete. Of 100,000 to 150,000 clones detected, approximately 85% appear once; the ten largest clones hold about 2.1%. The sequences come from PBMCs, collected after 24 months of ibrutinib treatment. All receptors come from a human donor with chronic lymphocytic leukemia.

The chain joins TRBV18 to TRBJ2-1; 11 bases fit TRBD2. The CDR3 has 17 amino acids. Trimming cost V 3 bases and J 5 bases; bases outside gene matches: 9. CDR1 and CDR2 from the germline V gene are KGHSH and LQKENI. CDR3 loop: CASSPPYLAGGDNEQFF. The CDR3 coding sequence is TGTGCCAGCTCACCGCCCTATCTAGCGGGGGGCGACAATGAGCAGTTCTTC.

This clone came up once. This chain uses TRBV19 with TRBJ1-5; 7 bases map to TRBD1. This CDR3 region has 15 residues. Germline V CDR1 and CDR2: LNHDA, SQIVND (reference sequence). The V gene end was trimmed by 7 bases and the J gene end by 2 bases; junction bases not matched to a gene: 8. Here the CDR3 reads CASIPQGGGNQPQHF. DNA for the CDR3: TGTGCCAGTATCCCCCAGGGGGGAGGCAATCAGCCCCAGCATTTT. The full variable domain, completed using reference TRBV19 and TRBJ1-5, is DGGITQSPKYLFRKEGQNVTLSCEQNLNHDAMYWYRQDPGQGLRLIYYSQIVNDFQKGDIAEGYSVSREKKESFPLTVTSAQKNPTAFYLCASIPQGGGNQPQHFGDGTRLSIL.

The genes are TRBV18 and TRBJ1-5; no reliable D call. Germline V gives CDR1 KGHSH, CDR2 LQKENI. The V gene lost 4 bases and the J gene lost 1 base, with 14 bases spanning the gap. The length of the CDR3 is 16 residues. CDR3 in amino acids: CASSRTQTLSNQPQHF. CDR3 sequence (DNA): TGTGCCAGCTCACGAACGCAGACATTAAGCAATCAGCCCCAGCATTTT.

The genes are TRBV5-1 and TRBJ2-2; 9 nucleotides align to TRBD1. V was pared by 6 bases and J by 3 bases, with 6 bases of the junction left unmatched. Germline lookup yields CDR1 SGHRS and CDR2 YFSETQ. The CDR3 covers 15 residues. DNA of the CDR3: TGCGCCAGCACCTGGACAGGGGATGACACCGGGGAGCTGTTTTTT. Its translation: CASTWTGDDTGELFF. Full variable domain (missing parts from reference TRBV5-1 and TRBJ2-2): KAGVTQTPRYLIKTRGQQVTLSCSPISGHRSVSWYQQTPGQGLQFLFEYFSETQRNKGNFPGRFSGRQFSNSRSEMNVSTLELGDSALYLCASTWTGDDTGELFFGEGSRLTVL.

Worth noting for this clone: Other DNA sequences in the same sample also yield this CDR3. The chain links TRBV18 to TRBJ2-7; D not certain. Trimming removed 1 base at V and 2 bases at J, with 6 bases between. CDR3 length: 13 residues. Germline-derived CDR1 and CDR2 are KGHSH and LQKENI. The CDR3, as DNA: TGTGCCAGCTCACCACAGGGAACCTACGAGCAGTACTTC. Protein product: CASSPQGTYEQYF.

The DNA of the CDR3 is TGTGCCAGCAGCTCAAGTTACAGGGGAGGCACCGGGGAGCTGTTTTTT. Encoded protein: CASSSSYRGGTGELFF. The J gene is TRBJ2-2, the V gene TRBV5-6, with D perhaps matching TRBD1 (7 bases). Trimming removed 3 bases at V and 4 bases at J, with 16 bases between. The CDR3 spans 16 residues. CDR1 and CDR2 from the germline V gene are SGHDT and YYEEEE.

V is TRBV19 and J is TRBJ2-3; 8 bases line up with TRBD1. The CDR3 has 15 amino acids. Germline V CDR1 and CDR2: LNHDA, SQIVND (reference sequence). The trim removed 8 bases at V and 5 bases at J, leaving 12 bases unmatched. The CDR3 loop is CASSVDRTGKDTQYF. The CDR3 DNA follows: TGTGCCAGTTCGGTCGATAGGACAGGGAAAGATACGCAGTATTTT.

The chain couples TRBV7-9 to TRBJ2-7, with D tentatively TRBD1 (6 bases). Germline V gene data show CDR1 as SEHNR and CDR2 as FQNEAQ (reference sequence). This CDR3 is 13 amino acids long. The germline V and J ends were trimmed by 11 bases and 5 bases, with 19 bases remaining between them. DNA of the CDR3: TGTGCCCTAAGAGGCCAGGGGTCCAACGAGCAGTACTTC. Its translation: CALRGQGSNEQYF.

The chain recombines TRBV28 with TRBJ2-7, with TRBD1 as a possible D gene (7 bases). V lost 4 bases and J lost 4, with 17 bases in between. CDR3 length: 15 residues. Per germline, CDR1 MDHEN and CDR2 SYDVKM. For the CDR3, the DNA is TGTGCCAGCAGTTCCAACAGGGGAGGAGGGTACGAGCAGTACTTC. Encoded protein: CASSSNRGGGYEQYF.

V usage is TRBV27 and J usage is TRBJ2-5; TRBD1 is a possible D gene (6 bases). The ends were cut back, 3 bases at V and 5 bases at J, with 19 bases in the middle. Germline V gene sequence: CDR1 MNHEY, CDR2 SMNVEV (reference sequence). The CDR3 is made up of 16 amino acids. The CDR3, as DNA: TGTGCCAGCAGTTTGGGTGGGGCCCGAGGGGGTGAGACCCAGTACTTC. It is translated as CASSLGGARGGETQYF.

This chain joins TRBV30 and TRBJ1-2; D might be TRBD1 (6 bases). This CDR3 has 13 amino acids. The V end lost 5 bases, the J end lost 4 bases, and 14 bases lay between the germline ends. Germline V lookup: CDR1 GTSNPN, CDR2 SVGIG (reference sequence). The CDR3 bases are TGTGCCTGGGATCTCAGGGGATCCTATGGCTACACCTTC. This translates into CAWDLRGSYGYTF.

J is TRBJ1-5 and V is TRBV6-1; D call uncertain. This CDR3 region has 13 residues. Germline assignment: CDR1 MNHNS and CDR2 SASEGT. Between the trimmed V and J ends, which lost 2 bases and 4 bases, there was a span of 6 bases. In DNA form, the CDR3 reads TGTGCCAGCAGTGAATACCGAAATCAGCCCCAGCATTTT. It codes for CASSEYRNQPQHF.

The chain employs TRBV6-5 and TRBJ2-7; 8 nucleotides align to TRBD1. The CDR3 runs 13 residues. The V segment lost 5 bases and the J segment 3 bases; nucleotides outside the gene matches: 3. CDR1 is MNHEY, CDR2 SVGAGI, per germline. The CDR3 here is CASSLTGDYEQYF. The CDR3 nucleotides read TGTGCCAGCAGTCTGACAGGGGACTACGAGCAGTACTTC.

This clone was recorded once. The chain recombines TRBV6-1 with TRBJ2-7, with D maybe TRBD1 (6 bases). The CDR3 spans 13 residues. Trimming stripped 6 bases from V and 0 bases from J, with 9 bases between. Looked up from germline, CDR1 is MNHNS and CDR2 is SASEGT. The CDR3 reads CASRTGSSYEQYF. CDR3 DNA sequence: TGTGCCAGCAGGACAGGCAGCTCCTACGAGCAGTACTTC.

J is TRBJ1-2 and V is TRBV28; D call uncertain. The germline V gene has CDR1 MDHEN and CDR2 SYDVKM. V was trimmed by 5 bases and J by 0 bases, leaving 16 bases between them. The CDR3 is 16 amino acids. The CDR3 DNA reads TGTGCCAGCAGTCCCCCGTACGGGAGAACTAACTATGGCTACACCTTC. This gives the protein CASSPPYGRTNYGYTF.

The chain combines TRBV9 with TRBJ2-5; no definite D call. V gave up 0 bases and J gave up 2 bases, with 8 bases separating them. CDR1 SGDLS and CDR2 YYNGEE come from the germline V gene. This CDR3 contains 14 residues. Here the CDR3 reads CASSVGVGQETQYF. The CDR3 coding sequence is TGTGCCAGCAGCGTAGGGGTCGGACAAGAGACCCAGTACTTC.

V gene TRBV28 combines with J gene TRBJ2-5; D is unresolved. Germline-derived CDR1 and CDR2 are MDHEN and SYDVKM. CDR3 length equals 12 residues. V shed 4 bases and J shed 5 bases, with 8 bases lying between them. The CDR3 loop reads CASSSFRETQYF. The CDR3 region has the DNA TGTGCCAGCAGTTCCTTCCGGGAGACCCAGTACTTC.

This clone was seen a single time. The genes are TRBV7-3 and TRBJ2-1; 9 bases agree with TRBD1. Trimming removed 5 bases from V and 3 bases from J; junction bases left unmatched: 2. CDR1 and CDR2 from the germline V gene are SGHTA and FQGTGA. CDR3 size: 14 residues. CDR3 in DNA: TGTGCCAGCAGCCCGACAGGGGGCTACAATGAGCAGTTCTTC. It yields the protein CASSPTGGYNEQFF.

CDR3 in amino acids: CASSLSGGKRYEQYF. The CDR3 DNA follows: TGTGCCAGCAGTTTGAGTGGTGGGAAGCGGTACGAGCAGTACTTC. The chain has TRBV27 and TRBJ2-7; D possibly corresponds to TRBD2 (5 bases). This CDR3 spans 15 amino acids. Trimming took 3 bases from V and 4 from J, leaving 16 bases between them. Looked up from germline, CDR1 is MNHEY and CDR2 is SMNVEV (reference sequence).

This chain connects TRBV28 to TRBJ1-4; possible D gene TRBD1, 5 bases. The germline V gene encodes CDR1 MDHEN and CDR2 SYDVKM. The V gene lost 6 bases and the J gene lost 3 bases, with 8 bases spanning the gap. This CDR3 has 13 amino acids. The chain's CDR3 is CASRGRPNEKLFF. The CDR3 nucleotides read TGTGCCAGCAGGGGGCGACCTAATGAAAAACTGTTTTTT. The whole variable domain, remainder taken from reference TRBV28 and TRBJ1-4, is DVKVTQSSRYLVKRTGEKVFLECVQDMDHENMFWYRQDPGLGLRLIYFSYDVKMKEKGDIPEGYSVSREKKERFSLILESASTNQTSMYLCASRGRPNEKLFFGSGTQLSVL.

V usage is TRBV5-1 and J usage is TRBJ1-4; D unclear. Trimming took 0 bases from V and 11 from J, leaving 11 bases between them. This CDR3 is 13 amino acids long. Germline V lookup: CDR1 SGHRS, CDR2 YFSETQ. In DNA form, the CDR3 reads TGCGCCAGCAGCTTGGGCCAGAGAGGGAAACTGTTTTTT. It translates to CASSLGQRGKLFF.

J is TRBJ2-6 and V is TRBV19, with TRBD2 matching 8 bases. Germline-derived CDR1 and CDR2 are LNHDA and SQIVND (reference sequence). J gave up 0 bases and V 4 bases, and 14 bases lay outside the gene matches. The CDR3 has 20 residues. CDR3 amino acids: CASSSRREVLGDSGANVLTF. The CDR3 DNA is TGTGCCAGTAGTAGTAGGCGGGAGGTTCTGGGAGACTCTGGGGCCAACGTCCTGACTTTC.

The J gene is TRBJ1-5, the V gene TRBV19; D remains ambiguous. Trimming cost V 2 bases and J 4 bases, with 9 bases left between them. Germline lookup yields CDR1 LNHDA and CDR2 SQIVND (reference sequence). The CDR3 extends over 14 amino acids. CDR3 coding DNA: TGTGCCAGTAGTATAAGGGTGGAAAATCAGCCCCAGCATTTT. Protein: CASSIRVENQPQHF.